The rows below give T cell receptor beta chains drawn from one sample of a study of blood T cell repertoires in COVID-19. Assay: immunoSEQ multiplex PCR; the TCRdb copy retains only in-frame clones and omits some. This sample has 150,000 to 200,000 clones; about 80% occur once, and the top ten carry approximately 26%. Sequencing was done on a sample of peripheral blood. The receptors were gathered from a woman between 65 and 79 years old with acute or convalescent COVID-19. Both conserved end residues are part of each CDR3. The order of the fields is J gene, D gene, V gene, clone size, CDR3 DNA, CDR3 protein. A D gene is named only where the DNA matches it firmly. Rows may omit the clone size; those that give it use once, few, many or a size class.

J gene: TRBJ1-1
D gene: NA
V gene: TRBV12-5
clone size: NA
CDR3 DNA: TGTGCTAGTGGTCTCACGACAGCTCTAAACACTGAAGCTTTCTTT
CDR3 protein: CASGLTTALNTEAFF

J gene: TRBJ2-7
D gene: NA
V gene: TRBV30
clone size: NA
CDR3 DNA: TGTGCCTGGAGTGTTTCGACTACCTACGAGCAGTACTTC
CDR3 protein: CAWSVSTTYEQYF

J gene: TRBJ1-5
D gene: NA
V gene: TRBV19
clone size: NA
CDR3 DNA: TGTGCCAGTATGGGCAGGGGAAGCAATCAGCCCCAGCATTTT
CDR3 protein: CASMGRGSNQPQHF

J gene: TRBJ1-1
D gene: TRBD1
V gene: TRBV19
clone size: NA
CDR3 DNA: TGTGCCAGTAGTTCGCAGGGGGCAACTGAAGCTTTCTTT
CDR3 protein: CASSSQGATEAFF

J gene: TRBJ2-1
D gene: NA
V gene: TRBV7-3
clone size: NA
CDR3 DNA: TGTGCCAGCAGCCCTCTCGGAGGCGTCAATGAGCAGTTCTTC
CDR3 protein: CASSPLGGVNEQFF

J gene: TRBJ1-1
D gene: NA
V gene: TRBV29-1
clone size: NA
CDR3 DNA: TGCAGCGTTGCCAGCAGGGGACAAATTATAGGCACTGAAGCTTTCTTT
CDR3 protein: CSVASRGQIIGTEAFF

J gene: TRBJ1-2
D gene: TRBD1
V gene: TRBV30
clone size: NA
CDR3 DNA: TGTGCCTGGAGGGTAGGACAGGGCTTGTTCTATGGCTACACCTTC
CDR3 protein: CAWRVGQGLFYGYTF

J gene: TRBJ2-7
D gene: NA
V gene: TRBV3-1/TRBV3-2
clone size: once
CDR3 DNA: TGTGCCAGCAGCCAAGGAACCACAGGGGGGACTAAGCAGTACTTC
CDR3 protein: CASSQGTTGGTKQYF

J gene: TRBJ2-3
D gene: TRBD2
V gene: TRBV2
clone size: NA
CDR3 DNA: TGTGCCAGCAGTGAACTCGGCGTACTAGCGGGAGTAGCAGATACGCAGTATTTT
CDR3 protein: CASSELGVLAGVADTQYF

J gene: TRBJ1-6
D gene: NA
V gene: TRBV2
clone size: NA
CDR3 DNA: TGTGCCAGCAGTGGAATGCGGATACCCCTCCACTTT
CDR3 protein: CASSGMRIPLHF

J gene: TRBJ2-1
D gene: NA
V gene: TRBV21-1
clone size: many
CDR3 DNA: TGTGCCAGCTCCAGACGGACTAGGGCCTCCTACAATGAGCAGTTCTTC
CDR3 protein: CASSRRTRASYNEQFF

J gene: TRBJ2-4
D gene: TRBD2
V gene: TRBV6-6
clone size: NA
CDR3 DNA: TGTGCCAGCAGCCGCGAATGGACTAGCGGGAGTGCTTTCTTGTTCTCAAACATTCAGTACTTC
CDR3 protein: CASSREWTSGSAFLFSNIQYF

J gene: TRBJ2-2
D gene: NA
V gene: TRBV5-5
clone size: NA
CDR3 DNA: TGTGCCAGCAGCTATATTGCGGACTTCGGGACCGGGGAGCTGTTTTTT
CDR3 protein: CASSYIADFGTGELFF

J gene: TRBJ2-2
D gene: NA
V gene: TRBV7-9
clone size: NA
CDR3 DNA: TGTGCCAGCAGCTTAGCGCAGAACGGGGAGCTGTTTTTT
CDR3 protein: CASSLAQNGELFF

J gene: TRBJ1-4
D gene: NA
V gene: TRBV19
clone size: NA
CDR3 DNA: TGTGCCAGTACCCCGGGGTCTGGGCTAAAAAAACTGTTTTTT
CDR3 protein: CASTPGSGLKKLFF

J gene: TRBJ2-7
D gene: TRBD1
V gene: TRBV7-8
clone size: few
CDR3 DNA: TGTGCCAGCAGCTTAGAAGCCCGGGACAGGGGATACGAGCAGTACTTC
CDR3 protein: CASSLEARDRGYEQYF